The source of this T cell receptor (beta chain) is a study of cytomegalovirus exposure and HLA in healthy donors. Study-wide points: The productive fraction for most TCR beta V segments was about 90% or about 30% in an earlier analysis. Sequencing likely produced, as an artifact, a cluster of highly shared sequence variants.

Donors had nominal health at sampling but likely had unrecorded immune exposures. PCR primers comprised 60 Vbeta and 13 Jbeta primers. In the authors' workflow: The authors later counted 70 million to 80 million unique TCR beta chains, approximately 12 million of them shared. Sequencing used immunoSEQ multiplex PCR; TCRdb keeps in-frame clones, though not all of them. From that table come the V and J calls and clone size; the DNA was used to work out D and trimming. The table has approximately 100,000 clones, less than 70% seen once; the top ten hold about 2.5%. The germline V and J ends were trimmed by 0 bases and 2 bases, with 8 bases remaining between them. Germline loops: CDR1 SGDLS, CDR2 YYNGEE. This CDR3 spans 14 amino acids. For this clone: Its specificity is not known.

The rearrangement uses TRBV9 and TRBJ2-5; D is possibly TRBD2 (6 bases). This clonotype originated in a human donor in good health. Sequencing was performed on PBMCs. This CDR3 reads CASSVGGVQETQYF. In nucleotides, the CDR3 is TGTGCCAGCAGCGTAGGGGGGGTACAAGAGACCCAGTACTTC.